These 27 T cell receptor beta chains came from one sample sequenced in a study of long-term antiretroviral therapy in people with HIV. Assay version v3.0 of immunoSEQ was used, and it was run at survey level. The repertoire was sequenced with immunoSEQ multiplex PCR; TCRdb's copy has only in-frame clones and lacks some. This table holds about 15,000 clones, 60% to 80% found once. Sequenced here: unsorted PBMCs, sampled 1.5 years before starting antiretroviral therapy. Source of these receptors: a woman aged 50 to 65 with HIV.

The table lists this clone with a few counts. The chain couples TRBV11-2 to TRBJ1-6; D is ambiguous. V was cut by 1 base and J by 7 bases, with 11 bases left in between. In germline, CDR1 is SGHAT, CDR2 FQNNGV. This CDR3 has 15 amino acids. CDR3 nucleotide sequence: TGTGCCAGCAGCTTAGTCGGGCAGAAAAATTCACCCCTCCACTTT. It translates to CASSLVGQKNSPLHF.

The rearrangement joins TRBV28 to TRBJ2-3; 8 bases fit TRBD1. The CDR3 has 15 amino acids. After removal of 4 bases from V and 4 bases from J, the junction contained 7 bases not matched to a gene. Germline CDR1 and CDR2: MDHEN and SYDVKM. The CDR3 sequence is CASSSSGQGADTQYF. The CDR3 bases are TGTGCCAGCAGTTCATCCGGACAGGGCGCAGATACGCAGTATTTT.

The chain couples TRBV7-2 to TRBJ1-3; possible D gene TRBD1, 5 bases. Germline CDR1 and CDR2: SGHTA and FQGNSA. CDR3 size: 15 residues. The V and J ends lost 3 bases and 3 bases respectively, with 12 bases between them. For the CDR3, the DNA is TGTGCCAGCAGCTTCAGCATGGGGGTTGGAAACACCATATATTTT. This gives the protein CASSFSMGVGNTIYF.

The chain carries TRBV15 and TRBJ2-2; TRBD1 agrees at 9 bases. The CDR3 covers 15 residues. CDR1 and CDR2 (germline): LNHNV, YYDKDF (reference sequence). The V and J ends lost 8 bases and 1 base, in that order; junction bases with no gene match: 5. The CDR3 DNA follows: TGTGCCACCTCCACGGACAGGGGGAACACCGGGGAGCTGTTTTTT. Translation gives CATSTDRGNTGELFF.

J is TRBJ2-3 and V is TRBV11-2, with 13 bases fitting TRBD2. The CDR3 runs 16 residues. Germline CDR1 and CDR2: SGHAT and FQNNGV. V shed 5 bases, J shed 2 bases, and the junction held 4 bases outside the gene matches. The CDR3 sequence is CASSPTSGGTTDTQYF. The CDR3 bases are TGTGCCAGCAGCCCGACTAGCGGGGGGACCACAGATACGCAGTATTTT.

In nucleotides, the CDR3 is TGCGCCAGCAGCTTGGAAACAGGACAAGGGGGGGAGCTGTTTTTT. This sequence encodes CASSLETGQGGELFF. This chain links TRBV5-1 with TRBJ2-2; weak D call: TRBD1 (5 bases). The CDR3 length is 15 residues. Germline CDR1 and CDR2: SGHRS and YFSETQ. Trimming removed 0 bases at V and 8 bases at J, with 14 bases between.

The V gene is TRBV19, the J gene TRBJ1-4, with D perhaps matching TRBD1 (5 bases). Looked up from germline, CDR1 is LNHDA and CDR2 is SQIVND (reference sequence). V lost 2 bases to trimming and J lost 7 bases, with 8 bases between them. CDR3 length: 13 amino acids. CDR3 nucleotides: TGTGCCAGTAGTATAACAGGCGGTGAAAAACTGTTTTTT. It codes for CASSITGGEKLFF.

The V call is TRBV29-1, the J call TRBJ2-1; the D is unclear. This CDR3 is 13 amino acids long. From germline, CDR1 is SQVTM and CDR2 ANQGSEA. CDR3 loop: CTAGELTYNEQFF. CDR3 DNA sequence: TGCACCGCAGGCGAATTGACCTACAATGAGCAGTTCTTC.

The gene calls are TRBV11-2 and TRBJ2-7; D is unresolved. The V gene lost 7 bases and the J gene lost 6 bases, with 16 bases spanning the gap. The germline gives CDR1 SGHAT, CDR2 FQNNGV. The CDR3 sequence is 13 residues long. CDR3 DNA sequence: TGTGCCAGCATCCCCCACCGAGGAGCCGAGCAGTACGTC. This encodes CASIPHRGAEQYV.

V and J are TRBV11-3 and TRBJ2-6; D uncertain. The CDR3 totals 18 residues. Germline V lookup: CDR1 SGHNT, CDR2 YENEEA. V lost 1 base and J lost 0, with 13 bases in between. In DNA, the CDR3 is TGTGCCAGCAGCTTAGGGGTCCCAGGCCACTCTGGGGCCAACGTCCTGACTTTC. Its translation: CASSLGVPGHSGANVLTF.

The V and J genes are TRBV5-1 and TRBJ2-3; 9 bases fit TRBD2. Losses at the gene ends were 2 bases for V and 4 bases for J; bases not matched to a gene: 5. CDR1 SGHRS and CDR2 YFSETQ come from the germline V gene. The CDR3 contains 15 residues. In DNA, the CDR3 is TGCGCCAGCAGCTTTAGCGGGGGAGGGGCAGATACGCAGTATTTT. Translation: CASSFSGGGADTQYF.

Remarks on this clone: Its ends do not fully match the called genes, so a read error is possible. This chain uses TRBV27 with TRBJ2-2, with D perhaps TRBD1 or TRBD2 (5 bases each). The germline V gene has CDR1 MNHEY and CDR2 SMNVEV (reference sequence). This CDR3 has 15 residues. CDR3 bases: TGTGCCAGCGGTTTGGTAGGGACGGACACCGGGGAGCTGTTTTTT. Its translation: CASGLVGTDTGELFF.

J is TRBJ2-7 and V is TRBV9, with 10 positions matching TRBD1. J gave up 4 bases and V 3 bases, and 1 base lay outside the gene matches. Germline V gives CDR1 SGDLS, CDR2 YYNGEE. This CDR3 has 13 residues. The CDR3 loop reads CASSGQGAYEQYF. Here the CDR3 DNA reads TGTGCCAGCAGCGGACAGGGGGCTTACGAGCAGTACTTC.

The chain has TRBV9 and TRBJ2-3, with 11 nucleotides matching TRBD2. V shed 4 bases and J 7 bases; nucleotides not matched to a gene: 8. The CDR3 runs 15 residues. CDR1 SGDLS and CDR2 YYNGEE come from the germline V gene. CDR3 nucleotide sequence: TGTGCCAGCAGCACCTTAGCGGGGGGGCCGAATACGCAGTATTTT. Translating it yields CASSTLAGGPNTQYF.

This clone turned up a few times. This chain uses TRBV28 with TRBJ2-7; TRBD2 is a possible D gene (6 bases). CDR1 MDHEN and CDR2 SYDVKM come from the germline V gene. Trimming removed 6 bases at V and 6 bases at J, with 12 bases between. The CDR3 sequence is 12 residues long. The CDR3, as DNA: TGTGCCAGCAGCCAGACTAGGAGCGAGCAGTACTTC. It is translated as CASSQTRSEQYF.

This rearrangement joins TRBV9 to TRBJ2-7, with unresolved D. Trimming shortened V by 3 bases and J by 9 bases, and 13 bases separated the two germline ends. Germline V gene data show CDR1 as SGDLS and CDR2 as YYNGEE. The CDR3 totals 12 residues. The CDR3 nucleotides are TGTGCCAGCAGCGGACTGGAAGTAGGGCAGTACGTC. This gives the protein CASSGLEVGQYV.

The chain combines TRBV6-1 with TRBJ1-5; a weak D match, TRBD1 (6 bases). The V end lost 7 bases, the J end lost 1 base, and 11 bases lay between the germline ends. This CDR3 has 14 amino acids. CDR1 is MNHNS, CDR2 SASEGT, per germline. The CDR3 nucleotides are TGTGCCAGCAACCCTACAGGGAGCAATCAGCCCCAGCATTTT. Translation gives CASNPTGSNQPQHF.

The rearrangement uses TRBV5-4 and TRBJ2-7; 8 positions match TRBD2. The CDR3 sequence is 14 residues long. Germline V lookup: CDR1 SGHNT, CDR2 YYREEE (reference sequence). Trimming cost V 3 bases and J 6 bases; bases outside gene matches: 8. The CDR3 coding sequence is TGTGCCAGCAGCTCATCGGGACTAGGTTCCGAGCAGTACTTC. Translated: CASSSSGLGSEQYF.

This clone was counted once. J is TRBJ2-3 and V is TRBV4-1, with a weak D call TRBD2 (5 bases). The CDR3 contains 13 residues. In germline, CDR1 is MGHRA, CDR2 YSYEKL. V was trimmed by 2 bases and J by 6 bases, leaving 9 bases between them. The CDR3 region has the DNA TGCGCCAGCAGCCAAACTAGACCCGATACGCAGTATTTT. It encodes CASSQTRPDTQYF.

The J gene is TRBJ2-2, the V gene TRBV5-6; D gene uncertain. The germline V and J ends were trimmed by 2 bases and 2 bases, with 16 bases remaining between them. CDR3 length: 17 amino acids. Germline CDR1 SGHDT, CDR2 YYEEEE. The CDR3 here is CASSFQVQQLNTGELFF. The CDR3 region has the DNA TGTGCCAGCAGCTTTCAAGTCCAGCAACTAAACACCGGGGAGCTGTTTTTT.

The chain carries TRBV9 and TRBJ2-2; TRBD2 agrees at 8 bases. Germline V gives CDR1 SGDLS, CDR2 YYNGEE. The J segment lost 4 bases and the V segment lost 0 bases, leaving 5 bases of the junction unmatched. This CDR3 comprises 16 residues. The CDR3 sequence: CASSVGTSGLTGELFF. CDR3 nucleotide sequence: TGTGCCAGCAGCGTAGGTACTAGCGGACTCACCGGGGAGCTGTTTTTT.

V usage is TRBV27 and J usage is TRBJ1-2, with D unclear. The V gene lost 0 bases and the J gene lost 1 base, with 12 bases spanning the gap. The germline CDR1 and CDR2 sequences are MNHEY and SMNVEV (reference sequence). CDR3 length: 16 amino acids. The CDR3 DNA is TGTGCCAGCAGTTTATCGCAAGGGTTAGGTAACTATGGCTACACCTTC. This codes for CASSLSQGLGNYGYTF.

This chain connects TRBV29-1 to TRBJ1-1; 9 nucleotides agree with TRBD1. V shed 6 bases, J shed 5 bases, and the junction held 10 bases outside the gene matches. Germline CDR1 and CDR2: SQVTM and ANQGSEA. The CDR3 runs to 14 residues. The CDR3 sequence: CSVTTGGAETEAFF. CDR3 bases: TGCAGCGTGACTACAGGGGGCGCGGAAACTGAAGCTTTCTTT.

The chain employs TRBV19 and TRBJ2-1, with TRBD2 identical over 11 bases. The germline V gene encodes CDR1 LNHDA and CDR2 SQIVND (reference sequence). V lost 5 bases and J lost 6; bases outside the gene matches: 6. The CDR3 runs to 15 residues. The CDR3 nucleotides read TGTGCCAGTAGTCTCCTGGGGACTAGCGGCAATGAGCAGTTCTTC. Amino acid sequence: CASSLLGTSGNEQFF.

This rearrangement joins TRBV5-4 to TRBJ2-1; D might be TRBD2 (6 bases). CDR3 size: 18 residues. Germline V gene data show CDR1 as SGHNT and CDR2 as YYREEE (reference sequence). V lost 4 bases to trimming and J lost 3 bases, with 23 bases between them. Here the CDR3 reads CASSRRDFYYQDYNEQFF. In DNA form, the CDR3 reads TGTGCCAGCAGCCGGCGGGACTTCTACTACCAAGACTACAATGAGCAGTTCTTC.

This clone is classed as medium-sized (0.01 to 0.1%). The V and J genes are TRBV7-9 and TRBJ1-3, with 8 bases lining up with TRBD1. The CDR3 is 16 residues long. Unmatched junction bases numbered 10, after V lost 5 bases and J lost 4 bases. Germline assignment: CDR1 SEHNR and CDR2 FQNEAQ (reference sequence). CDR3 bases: TGTGCCAGCAGCGCCGAGACAGGGGCGGCCGGAAACACCATATATTTT. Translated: CASSAETGAAGNTIYF.

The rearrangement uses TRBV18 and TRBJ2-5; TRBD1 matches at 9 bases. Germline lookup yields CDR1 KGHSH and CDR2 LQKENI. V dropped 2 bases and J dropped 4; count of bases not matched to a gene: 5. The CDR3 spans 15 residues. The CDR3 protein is CASSPGQGSRETQYF. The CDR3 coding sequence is TGTGCCAGCTCACCAGGACAGGGGAGTAGAGAGACCCAGTACTTC.